A single sample is the source of the 29 T cell receptor beta chains below, sequenced in a study of OX40 agonist ivuxolimab in advanced cancers. Data came from immunoSEQ multiplex PCR; TCRdb stores just in-frame clones and leaves some out. The sample yields around 41,000 clones, just under 90% seen once. This sample comprised CD4+ or CD8+ T cells sorted from blood, obtained in a trial of the OX40 agonist ivuxolimab. The receptor source for this set is an adult with an advanced solid tumor such as melanoma, head and neck, liver or kidney cancer.

The chain is built from TRBV18 and TRBJ1-2; 7 bases map to TRBD1. CDR3 length equals 14 residues. V lost 10 bases to trimming and J lost 2 bases; unmatched junction nucleotides: 10. CDR1 is KGHSH and CDR2 is LQKENI in the germline V gene. This chain's CDR3 is CATLSTGLNYGYTF. CDR3 nucleotide sequence: TGTGCCACCTTATCGACAGGGTTGAACTATGGCTACACCTTC.

The V call is TRBV9, the J call TRBJ2-7; no definite D call. Deletions cut 4 bases from V and 5 bases from J, with 19 bases between. The CDR3 extends over 15 amino acids. From germline, CDR1 is SGDLS and CDR2 YYNGEE. The CDR3 region is CASSIRPESRDEQYF. The CDR3 DNA is TGTGCCAGCAGCATACGTCCCGAATCTAGAGACGAGCAGTACTTC.

The CDR3 loop is CASSVGLAVGYEQYF. The DNA for the CDR3 is TGTGCCAGCAGCGTAGGGCTAGCGGTTGGCTACGAGCAGTACTTC. This chain uses TRBV9 with TRBJ2-7; 7 nucleotides align to TRBD2. This CDR3 spans 15 amino acids. Germline lookup yields CDR1 SGDLS and CDR2 YYNGEE. The V and J ends lost 0 bases and 3 bases, in that order; junction bases with no gene match: 6.

This chain uses TRBV4-2 with TRBJ2-2, with TRBD2 matching 7 bases. CDR1 is LGHNA, CDR2 YNFKEQ, per germline. This CDR3 spans 16 amino acids. The trim removed 0 bases at V and 2 bases at J, leaving 3 bases unmatched. The CDR3 here is CASSQEPSGNTGELFF. CDR3 nucleotides: TGTGCCAGCAGCCAAGAGCCTAGCGGAAACACCGGGGAGCTGTTTTTT.

This chain uses TRBV19 with TRBJ2-5; TRBD2 is a possible D gene (5 bases). The CDR3 runs to 12 residues. V was clipped by 6 bases and J by 5 bases, with 10 bases between them. Germline CDR1 is LNHDA and CDR2 is SQIVND (reference sequence). The CDR3, as DNA: TGTGCCAGTAGGGCCCCGGGGGAGACCCAGTACTTC. This translates into CASRAPGETQYF.

The J gene is TRBJ2-3, the V gene TRBV5-4; D ambiguous. V lost 3 bases and J lost 1, with 15 bases in between. This CDR3 is 16 amino acids long. Germline CDR1 reads SGHNT; CDR2 reads YYREEE (reference sequence). CDR3 sequence: CASSSRSRWGTDTQYF. The CDR3 DNA reads TGTGCCAGCAGCTCCCGTTCCAGATGGGGCACAGATACGCAGTATTTT. The variable domain in full, completed from reference TRBV5-4 and TRBJ2-3, reads ETGVTQSPTHLIKTRGQQVTLRCSSQSGHNTVSWYQQALGQGPQFIFQYYREEENGRGNFPPRFSGLQFPNYSSELNVNALELDDSALYLCASSSRSRWGTDTQYFGPGTRLTVL.

On this clone itself: Additional DNA sequences in this sample encode the identical CDR3. The chain has TRBV4-1 and TRBJ2-5, with 7 bases that match TRBD1. Germline loops: CDR1 MGHRA, CDR2 YSYEKL. V lost 6 bases, J lost 0 bases, and 7 bases stayed unmatched. This CDR3 is 15 amino acids long. The CDR3 nucleotides are TGCGCCAGCAGTCGCGCACAGGGGTACCAAGAGACCCAGTACTTC. Translated, it gives CASSRAQGYQETQYF.

This chain connects TRBV7-3 to TRBJ2-3; 11 bases map to TRBD2. The V gene's germline CDR1 is SGHTA and CDR2 FQGTGA. After removal of 8 bases from V and 3 bases from J, the junction contained 10 bases not matched to a gene. The CDR3 consists of 16 residues. CDR3 sequence: CASGLAGPMGTDTQYF. The CDR3 DNA sequence: TGTGCCAGCGGACTAGCGGGTCCTATGGGAACAGATACGCAGTATTTT.

This chain connects TRBV6-1 to TRBJ2-2; a possible D gene is TRBD2 (5 bases). The CDR3 runs 14 residues. CDR1 MNHNS and CDR2 SASEGT come from the germline V gene. Trimming pared 6 bases from V and 4 bases from J, leaving 12 bases between. Written as DNA, the CDR3 is TGTGCCAGCAGCTTCGAGGGCCGCACCGGGGAGCTGTTTTTT. Amino acids: CASSFEGRTGELFF.

This clone came up a few times. The genes are TRBV28 and TRBJ2-7, with D possibly TRBD2 on 5 matching bases. The germline gives CDR1 MDHEN, CDR2 SYDVKM. V was cut by 5 bases and J by 7 bases, with 18 bases left in between. This CDR3 has 14 amino acids. The DNA of the CDR3 is TGTGCCAGCAGTCTGCCAACGGGGTCCTTGGAGCAGTACTTC. This gives the protein CASSLPTGSLEQYF. The variable domain in full, completed from reference TRBV28 and TRBJ2-7, reads DVKVTQSSRYLVKRTGEKVFLECVQDMDHENMFWYRQDPGLGLRLIYFSYDVKMKEKGDIPEGYSVSREKKERFSLILESASTNQTSMYLCASSLPTGSLEQYFGPGTRLTVT.

The chain links TRBV28 to TRBJ2-1; no reliable D call. V lost 8 bases, J lost 3 bases, and 11 bases lay in between. Germline V lookup: CDR1 MDHEN, CDR2 SYDVKM. The length of the CDR3 is 13 residues. CDR3 protein: CASGRVVYNEQFF. CDR3 coding DNA: TGTGCCAGCGGACGTGTAGTCTACAATGAGCAGTTCTTC.

The genes are TRBV30 and TRBJ2-5, with TRBD2 identical over 12 bases. CDR1 is GTSNPN, CDR2 SVGIG, per germline (reference sequence). The CDR3 runs 14 residues. CDR3 region: CAHSPGLAGETQYF. CDR3 bases: TGTGCACATTCTCCGGGACTAGCGGGAGAGACCCAGTACTTC. Based on the CDR3 plus reference TRBV30 and TRBJ2-5, the full variable domain is SQTIHQWPATLVQPVGSPLSLECTVEGTSNPNLYWYRQAAGRGLQLLFYSVGIGQISSEVPQNLSASRPQDRQFILSSKKLLLSDSGFYLCAHSPGLAGETQYFGPGTRLLVL.

The V gene is TRBV6-1, the J gene TRBJ2-2, with D perhaps matching TRBD1 or TRBD2 (5 bases each). The CDR3 consists of 14 residues. The V end was cut by 5 bases, the J end by 4 bases, with 11 bases between. Germline V gene sequence: CDR1 MNHNS, CDR2 SASEGT. The CDR3 region has the DNA TGTGCCAGCAGTCGGGACCCGCTCACCGGGGAGCTGTTTTTT. Translation gives CASSRDPLTGELFF.

The gene calls are TRBV11-2 and TRBJ2-3, with 9 bases lining up with TRBD2. This CDR3 is 15 amino acids long. Germline V gene lookup returns CDR1 SGHAT and CDR2 FQNNGV. Trimming removed 5 bases from V and 0 bases from J; junction bases left unmatched: 3. CDR3 in DNA: TGTGCCAGCAGCGCAGCGGGGGGCAGCACAGATACGCAGTATTTT. It yields the protein CASSAAGGSTDTQYF. Using reference TRBV11-2 and TRBJ2-3 for the parts outside the CDR3, the full variable domain is EAGVAQSPRYKIIEKRQSVAFWCNPISGHATLYWYQQILGQGPKLLIQFQNNGVVDDSQLPKDRFSAERLKGVDSTLKIQPAKLEDSAVYLCASSAAGGSTDTQYFGPGTRLTVL.

The chain combines TRBV30 with TRBJ2-5; D is undetermined. Germline loops: CDR1 GTSNPN, CDR2 SVGIG (reference sequence). The V end lost 1 base, the J end lost 4 bases, and 10 bases lay between the germline ends. The CDR3 sequence is 13 residues long. The CDR3 reads CAWSDGVGETQYF. The CDR3 region has the DNA TGTGCCTGGAGTGATGGGGTCGGAGAGACCCAGTACTTC. Supplemented by reference TRBV30 and TRBJ2-5, the full variable domain reads SQTIHQWPATLVQPVGSPLSLECTVEGTSNPNLYWYRQAAGRGLQLLFYSVGIGQISSEVPQNLSASRPQDRQFILSSKKLLLSDSGFYLCAWSDGVGETQYFGPGTRLLVL.

The V call is TRBV7-6, the J call TRBJ2-1; 10 nucleotides agree with TRBD2. Losses at the gene ends were 6 bases for V and 8 bases for J; bases not matched to a gene: 7. Germline V gene data show CDR1 as SGHVS and CDR2 as FNYEAQ. The CDR3 has 14 residues. CDR3: CASRPSGRGDEQFF. CDR3 nucleotide sequence: TGTGCCAGCAGACCAAGCGGGAGGGGGGATGAGCAGTTCTTC.

The chain employs TRBV30 and TRBJ1-2; D gene uncertain. The CDR3 has 11 residues. V was trimmed by 2 bases and J by 8 bases, leaving 9 bases between them. Germline lookup yields CDR1 GTSNPN and CDR2 SVGIG (reference sequence). CDR3: CAWSFQTGYTF. The CDR3 DNA follows: TGTGCCTGGAGTTTTCAAACGGGCTACACCTTC.

This clone was observed a single time. The J gene is TRBJ2-3, the V gene TRBV6-4, with 7 bases identical to TRBD2. Germline trimming cut 8 bases from V and 1 base from J; bases unmatched to any gene: 3. Germline V CDR1 and CDR2: MRHNA, SNTAGT. This CDR3 region has 13 residues. CDR3 residues: CASRLAGTDTQYF. The CDR3 DNA is TGTGCCAGCCGACTAGCTGGCACAGATACGCAGTATTTT.

The rearrangement uses TRBV5-1 and TRBJ2-5, with 7 bases identical to TRBD2. Germline V gene sequence: CDR1 SGHRS, CDR2 YFSETQ. This CDR3 is built from 13 residues. The V segment lost 7 bases and the J segment 0 bases; nucleotides outside the gene matches: 3. Here the CDR3 DNA reads TGCGCCAGCGGGGGGGTAAACCAAGAGACCCAGTACTTC. Translation: CASGGVNQETQYF.

This sequence joins TRBV28 and TRBJ1-5, with D perhaps matching TRBD1 (6 bases). The CDR3 is 16 residues long. V lost 3 bases, J lost 4 bases, and 16 bases lay in between. Germline CDR1 MDHEN, CDR2 SYDVKM. The CDR3 region has the DNA TGTGCCAGCAGTTTGACCCAGGGGACGGGAAATCAGCCCCAGCATTTT. Translation: CASSLTQGTGNQPQHF.

The CDR3 sequence: CASRKLAGFTDTQYF. The CDR3 DNA follows: TGTGCCAGCAGAAAACTAGCGGGCTTCACAGATACGCAGTATTTT. This rearrangement joins TRBV11-2 to TRBJ2-3; TRBD2 agrees at 9 bases. Trimming cost V 6 bases and J 2 bases; bases outside gene matches: 6. The germline CDR1 and CDR2 sequences are SGHAT and FQNNGV. The CDR3 spans 15 residues.

In its sample, this clone was seen once. The chain couples TRBV19 to TRBJ1-1; 7 bases map to TRBD1. CDR3 length: 17 amino acids. Germline trimming cut 7 bases from V and 0 bases from J; bases unmatched to any gene: 14. CDR1 and CDR2 (germline): LNHDA, SQIVND (reference sequence). CDR3 loop: CASKRTGRTQLNTEAFF. DNA of the CDR3: TGTGCCAGTAAACGGACAGGCAGAACACAGTTGAACACTGAAGCTTTCTTT.

This rearrangement joins TRBV4-2 to TRBJ2-3, with 9 bases lining up with TRBD2. Germline CDR1 reads LGHNA; CDR2 reads YNFKEQ. J was trimmed by 2 bases and V by 10 bases; bases with no gene match: 7. The CDR3 extends over 14 amino acids. For the CDR3, the DNA is TGTGCCACGAGACTAGCGGATTACACAGATACGCAGTATTTT. This codes for CATRLADYTDTQYF.

The chain has TRBV13 and TRBJ1-5; 7 nucleotides agree with TRBD1. The CDR3 sequence is 18 residues long. CDR1 is PRHDT, CDR2 FYEKMQ, per germline (reference sequence). V shed 2 bases and J 0 bases; nucleotides not matched to a gene: 10. CDR3 nucleotide sequence: TGTGCCAGCAGCTTAAGGGGCCCAGGGACAGCTAGCAATCAGCCCCAGCATTTT. This translates into CASSLRGPGTASNQPQHF.

The chain uses TRBV28 and TRBJ1-4, with D perhaps matching TRBD1 (6 bases). CDR1 MDHEN and CDR2 SYDVKM come from the germline V gene. The germline V and J ends were trimmed by 5 bases and 7 bases, with 11 bases remaining between them. The CDR3 consists of 13 residues. CDR3 loop: CASSEQGREKLFF. The DNA of the CDR3 is TGTGCCAGCAGTGAGCAGGGGCGTGAAAAACTGTTTTTT.

The chain uses TRBV15 and TRBJ2-7, with 12 nucleotides matching TRBD2. CDR3 length: 15 residues. Losses at the gene ends were 0 bases for V and 4 bases for J; bases not matched to a gene: 1. In germline, CDR1 is LNHNV, CDR2 YYDKDF (reference sequence). CDR3 residues: CATSRDLAGGYEQYF. The DNA for the CDR3 is TGTGCCACCAGCAGAGACCTAGCGGGAGGGTACGAGCAGTACTTC.

The V call is TRBV19, the J call TRBJ2-1; 12 nucleotides line up with TRBD2. CDR1 and CDR2 from the germline V gene are LNHDA and SQIVND (reference sequence). The CDR3 runs 16 residues. Germline trimming cut 4 bases from V and 4 bases from J; bases unmatched to any gene: 5. CDR3 sequence reads: CASSTRTSGIYNEQFF. Written as DNA, the CDR3 is TGTGCCAGTAGTACCCGGACTAGCGGGATATACAATGAGCAGTTCTTC.

The chain has TRBV2 and TRBJ2-1, with 7 positions matching TRBD1. Germline lookup yields CDR1 SNHLY and CDR2 FYNNEI. This CDR3 region has 14 residues. After removal of 8 bases from V and 4 bases from J, the junction contained 8 bases not matched to a gene. The CDR3 protein is CASLPGQSYNEQFF. CDR3 coding DNA: TGTGCCAGCTTACCGGGACAGAGTTACAATGAGCAGTTCTTC.

This chain uses TRBV9 with TRBJ2-1, with D unclear. The germline CDR1 and CDR2 sequences are SGDLS and YYNGEE. V dropped 7 bases and J dropped 4 bases, with 24 bases sitting between them. The CDR3 runs 17 residues. The CDR3 spells CASPVGSTDLIYNEQFF. CDR3 sequence (DNA): TGTGCCAGCCCCGTCGGGTCGACGGATCTGATATACAATGAGCAGTTCTTC. Full variable domain (missing parts from reference TRBV9 and TRBJ2-1): DSGVTQTPKHLITATGQRVTLRCSPRSGDLSVYWYQQSLDQGLQFLIQYYNGEERAKGNILERFSAQQFPDLHSELNLSSLELGDSALYFCASPVGSTDLIYNEQFFGPGTRLTVL.